Listed below are T cell receptor beta chains from one sample, sequenced in a study of blood T cell repertoires in COVID-19. Only in-frame clones appear in the TCRdb table, and some are missing; sequencing was by immunoSEQ multiplex PCR. The sample contains 200,000 to 300,000 clones, roughly 85% of which appear only once. Sequenced material: PBMCs or T cells enriched from blood (not recorded which). The receptors here all came from a woman between 45 and 65 years old with acute COVID-19. Each CDR3 is given with its conserved first and last residue. The order of the fields is J gene, clone size, V gene, D gene, CDR3 protein, CDR3 DNA. D genes are given only for firm matches. Only part of the rows carry a size: once, few, many, or a class if the clone is expanded.

TRBJ2-5	.	TRBV7-2	.	CASSIGGPQETQYF	TGTGCCAGCAGCATCGGGGGGCCCCAAGAGACCCAGTACTTC
TRBJ2-3	.	TRBV6-5	TRBD2	CASSRDYSTDTQYF	TGTGCCAGCTCAAGGGACTATAGCACAGATACGCAGTATTTT
TRBJ1-1	once	TRBV3-1/TRBV3-2	.	CASSHWGFEAFF	TGTGCCAGCAGCCATTGGGGCTTCGAAGCTTTCTTT
TRBJ1-5	few	TRBV5-8	.	CASSNTGPGGNQPQHF	TGTGCCAGCAGCAATACAGGGCCCGGGGGCAATCAGCCCCAGCATTTT
TRBJ1-5	.	TRBV7-2	.	CASSGQVLSNQPQHF	TGTGCCAGCAGCGGGCAGGTACTTAGCAATCAGCCCCAGCATTTT
TRBJ1-1	.	TRBV18	.	CASSALQVNTEAFF	TGTGCCAGCTCCGCCCTTCAGGTAAACACTGAAGCTTTCTTT
TRBJ1-1	.	TRBV6-2/TRBV6-3	.	CASSYGRQMTEAFF	TGTGCCAGCAGTTACGGCAGGCAAATGACTGAAGCTTTCTTT
TRBJ2-1	.	TRBV5-8	.	CASSLGGMKHNEQFF	TGTGCCAGCAGCTTGGGAGGAATGAAGCACAATGAGCAGTTCTTC
TRBJ2-4	.	TRBV3-1/TRBV3-2	TRBD1	CASSRGQDIQYF	TGTGCCAGCAGCCGGGGACAGGACATTCAGTACTTC
TRBJ1-2	.	TRBV30	.	CAWSRTGANYGYTF	TGTGCCTGGAGTAGGACGGGAGCTAACTATGGCTACACCTTC
TRBJ1-1	.	TRBV30	.	CAWSVVKSLSEAFF	TGTGCCTGGAGTGTAGTAAAAAGCTTATCCGAAGCTTTCTTT
TRBJ1-2	.	TRBV30	TRBD1	CAWVNDRAATHGYTF	TGTGCCTGGGTTAACGACAGGGCTGCCACTCATGGCTACACCTTC
TRBJ1-2	once	TRBV6-5	.	CASSLQRDIRWGYTF	TGTGCCAGCAGTCTTCAGAGGGACATAAGGTGGGGCTACACCTTC
TRBJ2-2	.	TRBV24-1	TRBD2	CATGASGGTGELFF	TGTGCCACCGGGGCTAGCGGGGGCACCGGGGAGCTGTTTTTT
TRBJ1-2	.	TRBV29-1	TRBD1	CSGGQGANYGYTF	TGCAGCGGAGGACAGGGAGCGAACTATGGCTACACCTTC
TRBJ1-5	.	TRBV5-6	TRBD1	CASSRDRADQPQHF	TGTGCCAGCAGCCGGGACAGGGCAGATCAGCCCCAGCATTTT
TRBJ1-3	few	TRBV5-5	TRBD1	CASSLGQGIGNTIYF	TGTGCCAGCAGCTTAGGACAGGGGATCGGAAACACCATATATTTT
TRBJ2-7	.	TRBV5-1	TRBD2	CASSLTSGTYEQYF	TGCGCCAGCAGCTTGACTAGCGGGACCTACGAGCAGTACTTC
TRBJ2-1	.	TRBV19	TRBD2	CASSIFSGDFYNEQFF	TGTGCCAGTAGTATATTTAGCGGGGACTTTTACAATGAGCAGTTCTTC
TRBJ2-5	.	TRBV4-1	TRBD2	CASSDGLAGGWETQYF	TGCGCCAGCAGCGACGGACTAGCGGGGGGTTGGGAGACCCAGTACTTC
TRBJ1-1	few	TRBV5-1	.	CASSAEARNTEAFF	TGCGCCAGCAGCGCGGAGGCCCGGAACACTGAAGCTTTCTTT
TRBJ2-5	.	TRBV7-3	TRBD2	CASSLSPAGEETQYF	TGTGCCAGCAGCTTATCACCGGCGGGGGAAGAGACCCAGTACTTC
TRBJ1-5	.	TRBV7-9	TRBD1	CASSGTGDNQPQHF	TGTGCCAGCAGTGGGACAGGGGACAATCAGCCCCAGCATTTT
TRBJ1-2	.	TRBV4-1	TRBD1	CASSPQSGTGDFYGYTF	TGCGCCAGCAGTCCCCAATCCGGGACAGGGGATTTCTATGGCTACACCTTC
TRBJ2-2	.	TRBV18	.	CASSPSATRNTGELFF	TGTGCCAGCTCACCTTCTGCGACAAGGAACACCGGGGAGCTGTTTTTT
TRBJ2-7	once	TRBV7-9	.	CASSLAERSYEQYF	TGTGCCAGCAGCTTGGCAGAGAGGTCCTACGAGCAGTACTTC
TRBJ2-2	.	TRBV5-8	TRBD1	CASSLGTGPTGELFF	TGTGCCAGCAGCTTGGGGACAGGGCCCACCGGGGAGCTGTTTTTT
TRBJ1-2	.	TRBV7-2	.	CASSLEQLANGYTF	TGTGCCAGCAGCTTAGAACAGCTAGCTAATGGCTACACCTTC